This TCR beta chain comes out of a study of shared clonotypes between healthy human individuals. The CDR3 sequence is 15 residues long. V trimming: 5 bases; J trimming: 7 bases; junction bases outside the gene matches: 11. The V gene's germline CDR1 is MDHEN and CDR2 SYDVKM. The authors loaded around 190 ng DNA, approximately 30,000 T cell genomes, into sorted-subset replicate PCRs. The repertoire was sequenced with immunoSEQ multiplex PCR; TCRdb's copy has only in-frame clones and lacks some. Here the sample spans over a million clones, around 95% being singletons. Study-level results: Four donors held roughly 5% of naive CD4 clonotypes in common. How much donors shared clonotypes was expected to be affected by sequencing depth. Generation probabilities were higher for clonotypes shared across all four sorted-subset donors than for unshared ones.

This clone appeared a single time. What it binds is not known. Other DNA sequences in the sample encode the same CDR3. The clonotype comes from a man aged 30-40 years in good health. The V call is TRBV28, the J call TRBJ1-5; 7 positions agree with TRBD1. The sequenced sample consisted of naive CD4+ T cells sorted from blood. The sample's subset: CD45RA+ positively selected. Here the CDR3 reads CASSPPGGVGQPQHF. CDR3 bases: TGTGCCAGCAGTCCCCCAGGGGGGGTTGGACAGCCCCAGCATTTT.